The 22 T cell receptor beta chains presented below share a single source sample, sequenced in a study of human T cells and chemical hapten exposure. Unfractionated whole blood was the source from which total RNA was extracted. TCRdb processed the 5' RACE reads anew with MiXCR; each CDR3 protein has one entry. The sample has fewer than 150,000 distinct CDR3 sequences, roughly a fifth seen once. The receptors originated from a human donor in good health.

The chain uses TRBV24-1 and TRBJ2-2; D not resolved. V was trimmed by 3 bases and J by 5 bases, leaving 15 bases between them. Germline loops: CDR1 KGHDR, CDR2 SFDVKD. The CDR3 length is 16 residues. The CDR3 DNA reads TGTGCCACCAGTGATAACGACTCAAAGAGGACCGGGGAGCTGTTTTTT. Translation gives CATSDNDSKRTGELFF.

The chain uses TRBV6-5 and TRBJ1-5; the D gene is possibly TRBD1 (5 bases). Germline-derived CDR1 and CDR2 are MNHEY and SVGAGI. The CDR3 consists of 14 residues. Trimming shortened V by 6 bases and J by 0 bases, and 9 bases separated the two germline ends. The CDR3 region has the DNA TGTGCCAGCAGCGACAGTAATAGCAATCAGCCCCAGCATTTT. Protein sequence: CASSDSNSNQPQHF.

The gene calls are TRBV5-4 and TRBJ2-1; weak D call: TRBD2 (6 bases). The CDR3 sequence is 16 residues long. Germline V gene sequence: CDR1 SGHNT, CDR2 YYREEE (reference sequence). Deletions cut 2 bases from V and 1 base from J, with 13 bases between. The CDR3 DNA sequence: TGTGCCAGCAGCTTTGGAGGGTTGGGGTCCTACAATGAGCAGTTCTTC. Protein product: CASSFGGLGSYNEQFF. Combining the CDR3 with reference TRBV5-4 and TRBJ2-1 gives the whole variable domain ETGVTQSPTHLIKTRGQQVTLRCSSQSGHNTVSWYQQALGQGPQFIFQYYREEENGRGNFPPRFSGLQFPNYSSELNVNALELDDSALYLCASSFGGLGSYNEQFFGPGTRLTVL.

In its sample, this clonotype was seen a few times. V and J are TRBV5-1 and TRBJ2-3; D is ambiguous. In germline, CDR1 is SGHRS, CDR2 YFSETQ. This CDR3 comprises 14 residues. Trimming took off 0 bases at V and 0 bases at J, with 5 bases between the two ends. In nucleotides, the CDR3 is TGCGCCAGCAGCTTGGCGGATAGCACAGATACGCAGTATTTT. Amino acid sequence: CASSLADSTDTQYF. The variable domain in full, with the rest retrieved from reference TRBV5-1 and TRBJ2-3, is KAGVTQTPRYLIKTRGQQVTLSCSPISGHRSVSWYQQTPGQGLQFLFEYFSETQRNKGNFPGRFSGRQFSNSRSEMNVSTLELGDSALYLCASSLADSTDTQYFGPGTRLTVL.

This clonotype was picked up a small number of times. This sequence joins TRBV5-6 and TRBJ1-1, with D maybe TRBD1 (5 bases). CDR3 length: 14 amino acids. Trimming removed 3 bases at V and 4 bases at J, with 13 bases between. From germline, CDR1 is SGHDT and CDR2 YYEEEE. The chain's CDR3 is CASSSHRTSTEAFF. As DNA, the CDR3 is TGTGCCAGCAGCTCTCATCGGACAAGCACTGAAGCTTTCTTT.

This clonotype has a handful of counts. The chain joins TRBV5-1 to TRBJ2-3, with 10 bases lining up with TRBD1. V was pared by 4 bases and J by 0 bases, with 2 bases of the junction left unmatched. Per the germline V gene, CDR1 is SGHRS and CDR2 is YFSETQ. The CDR3 is 15 residues long. CDR3 DNA: TGCGCCAGCAGCAGGACAGGGGGAAGCACAGATACGCAGTATTTT. This sequence encodes CASSRTGGSTDTQYF.

This clonotype occurred a few times. The gene calls are TRBV10-2 and TRBJ2-5; 7 bases are shared with TRBD2. The length of the CDR3 is 17 residues. With V trimmed by 2 bases and J by 4 bases, 13 bases remained unmatched. CDR1 and CDR2 (germline): WSHSY, SAAADI. The CDR3 sequence is CASSERASGPPRETQYF. In DNA, the CDR3 is TGCGCCAGCAGTGAGAGGGCTAGCGGACCCCCCCGAGAGACCCAGTACTTC.

This clonotype has more than one count but fewer than ten. The chain links TRBV25-1 to TRBJ2-7; no clear D gene. Trimming took off 2 bases at V and 4 bases at J, with 12 bases between the two ends. The CDR3 extends over 14 amino acids. Germline CDR1 reads MGHDK; CDR2 reads SYGVNS. CDR3 bases: TGTGCCAGCAGTGAAATAGGTCCCATATACGAGCAGTACTTC. Translated: CASSEIGPIYEQYF.

This clonotype was observed a few times. The chain has TRBV27 and TRBJ2-2, with TRBD2 as a possible D gene (6 bases). The CDR3 totals 15 residues. V lost 6 bases, J lost 2 bases, and 13 bases lay in between. Germline V gene sequence: CDR1 MNHEY, CDR2 SMNVEV (reference sequence). For the CDR3, the DNA is TGTGCCAGCAGGCCATGGGACTCCAACACCGGGGAGCTGTTTTTT. It encodes CASRPWDSNTGELFF.

This clonotype was recorded a few times. This rearrangement joins TRBV27 to TRBJ2-2, with 7 bases fitting TRBD1. V was clipped by 5 bases and J by 1 base; unmatched bases: 1. CDR3 length equals 14 residues. The germline V gene encodes CDR1 MNHEY and CDR2 SMNVEV (reference sequence). DNA of the CDR3: TGTGCCAGCAGTCGGGACAGGAACACCGGGGAGCTGTTTTTT. Encoded protein: CASSRDRNTGELFF.

The chain is built from TRBV24-1 and TRBJ1-5, with TRBD1 matching over 11 bases. V lost 3 bases to trimming and J lost 2 bases; unmatched junction nucleotides: 8. Germline-derived CDR1 and CDR2 are KGHDR and SFDVKD. The CDR3 is 18 residues long. The CDR3 loop reads CATSDPDRGRGGNQPQHF. The CDR3 DNA is TGTGCCACCAGTGATCCGGACAGGGGGCGCGGCGGCAATCAGCCCCAGCATTTT.

The CDR3 loop reads CASSAFQGTGGYTF. In DNA, the CDR3 is TGCGCCAGCTCAGCTTTCCAGGGGACGGGCGGCTACACCTTC. V and J are TRBV5-1 and TRBJ1-2; D is possibly TRBD1 (6 bases). Germline V gives CDR1 SGHRS, CDR2 YFSETQ. The CDR3 totals 14 residues. With 7 bases removed from V and 8 bases from J, the gap between germline ends came to 21 bases.

This clonotype was seen only a few times. The germline gene is not matched at one end of the junction; a read error may be the cause. This chain connects TRBV29-1 to TRBJ1-3; a weak D match, TRBD1 (6 bases). This CDR3 has 14 amino acids. The V gene's germline CDR1 is SQVTM and CDR2 ANQGSEA. CDR3 sequence reads: CSAETGPPGNTIYF. The CDR3 coding sequence is TGCAGCGCTGAAACAGGGCCGCCCGGAAACACCATATATTTT.

The chain has TRBV9 and TRBJ1-1; 8 nucleotides line up with TRBD1. Germline CDR1 and CDR2: SGDLS and YYNGEE. V was clipped by 3 bases and J by 3 bases; unmatched bases: 7. This CDR3 contains 15 residues. Written as DNA, the CDR3 is TGTGCCAGCAGCGGACACGGGACAGGAGACACTGAAGCTTTCTTT. It translates to CASSGHGTGDTEAFF.

This clonotype was found a few times. The chain has TRBV5-6 and TRBJ1-1; possibly TRBD1 for D (5 bases). Between the trimmed V and J ends, which lost 2 bases and 1 base, there was a span of 12 bases. CDR1 and CDR2 (germline): SGHDT, YYEEEE. There are 15 residues in the CDR3. In nucleotides, the CDR3 is TGTGCCAGCAGCTTTAGGGGACTCCAGAACACTGAAGCTTTCTTT. Protein product: CASSFRGLQNTEAFF.

The rearrangement links TRBV5-6 to TRBJ1-6; D call uncertain. The CDR3 loop spans 15 amino acids. The germline V gene encodes CDR1 SGHDT and CDR2 YYEEEE. With 2 bases removed from V and 8 bases from J, the gap between germline ends came to 14 bases. The CDR3 protein is CASSLSSRRYSPLHF. Here the CDR3 DNA reads TGTGCCAGCAGCTTATCGTCCCGGAGGTATTCACCCCTCCACTTT. The whole variable domain, filled in from reference TRBV5-6 and TRBJ1-6, reads DAGVTQSPTHLIKTRGQQVTLRCSPKSGHDTVSWYQQALGQGPQFIFQYYEEEERQRGNFPDRFSGHQFPNYSSELNVNALLLGDSALYLCASSLSSRRYSPLHFGNGTRLTVT.

This clonotype was found many times. This rearrangement joins TRBV7-2 to TRBJ2-3; no firm D call. The CDR3 sequence is 17 residues long. V lost 5 bases and J lost 2, with 20 bases in between. From germline, CDR1 is SGHTA and CDR2 FQGNSA. DNA for the CDR3: TGTGCCAGCAGCCGAGTAGGCACCCAACGGTCCACAGATACGCAGTATTTT. It translates to CASSRVGTQRSTDTQYF.

The chain uses TRBV29-1 and TRBJ2-2; D remains unclear. This CDR3 is 12 amino acids long. Germline V gene lookup returns CDR1 SQVTM and CDR2 ANQGSEA. V was clipped by 4 bases and J by 3 bases, with 6 bases between them. The CDR3 loop is CSVAADTGELFF. The CDR3, as DNA: TGCAGCGTTGCTGCGGACACCGGGGAGCTGTTTTTT.

This clonotype was detected many times. V usage is TRBV29-1 and J usage is TRBJ2-3; D is possibly TRBD2 (6 bases). V was clipped by 6 bases and J by 4 bases, with 11 bases between them. The CDR3 length is 12 residues. The germline gives CDR1 SQVTM, CDR2 ANQGSEA. Written as DNA, the CDR3 is TGCAGCGTCGAAAGCGGGCCAGATACGCAGTATTTT. Translating it yields CSVESGPDTQYF.

This clonotype was detected only a few times. The chain carries TRBV6-6 and TRBJ2-7; 8 bases match TRBD1. The junction had 9 bases not matched to a gene; V was cut back by 2 bases and J by 0 bases. CDR3 size: 17 residues. The V gene's germline CDR1 is MNHNY and CDR2 SVGAGI (reference sequence). The CDR3: CASSYPPGQGVSYEQYF. The CDR3 bases are TGTGCCAGCAGTTACCCTCCCGGACAGGGTGTCTCCTACGAGCAGTACTTC.

A few counts support this clonotype. The gene calls are TRBV7-9 and TRBJ2-3; D possibly corresponds to TRBD1 (6 bases). V was cut by 3 bases and J by 0 bases, with 13 bases left in between. From germline, CDR1 is SEHNR and CDR2 FQNEAQ (reference sequence). CDR3 length: 16 residues. The chain's CDR3 is CASSLGAQYSTDTQYF. The DNA for the CDR3 is TGTGCCAGCAGCTTGGGGGCGCAGTACAGCACAGATACGCAGTATTTT.

The J gene is TRBJ1-2, the V gene TRBV24-1; D call uncertain. Trimming shortened V by 4 bases and J by 8 bases, and 13 bases separated the two germline ends. Germline CDR1 is KGHDR and CDR2 is SFDVKD. This CDR3 contains 13 residues. The CDR3 protein is CATSESTGRGYTF. CDR3 nucleotides: TGTGCCACCAGTGAATCGACCGGACGGGGCTACACCTTC.